This T cell receptor (beta chain) was sequenced during a study of identical twins. Overall study findings and caveats: High-abundance cord blood beta clonotypes had fewer insertions; memory repertoires showed none. Monozygotic twin pairs showed more out-of-frame TCR alpha sharing than models estimated. Twins' excess sharing was less marked for out-of-frame beta sequences.

MiXCR, run by TCRdb on the 5' RACE reads, gives a single entry per CDR3 protein. In the table there are 200,000 to 250,000 distinct CDR3 sequences, 7.5% of which are singletons. This clonotype was seen many times. Its antigen is unidentified. Between the trimmed V and J ends, which lost 4 bases and 10 bases, there was a span of 15 bases. Germline V gives CDR1 SGHRS, CDR2 YFSETQ. The CDR3 contains 13 residues. These data are also associated with another study on yellow fever vaccine responses in identical twins.

Sequencing was done on a sample of CD8+ T cells sorted from blood. The TCR comes from a young woman in good health. J is TRBJ2-1 and V is TRBV5-1; D may correspond to TRBD1 or TRBD2 (7 bases each). CDR3 DNA sequence: TGCGCCAGCAGCAGCAGGGGGGGAATCGAGCAGTTCTTC. Its protein product is CASSSRGGIEQFF. The whole variable domain, filled in from reference TRBV5-1 and TRBJ2-1, reads KAGVTQTPRYLIKTRGQQVTLSCSPISGHRSVSWYQQTPGQGLQFLFEYFSETQRNKGNFPGRFSGRQFSNSRSEMNVSTLELGDSALYLCASSSRGGIEQFFGPGTRLTVL.